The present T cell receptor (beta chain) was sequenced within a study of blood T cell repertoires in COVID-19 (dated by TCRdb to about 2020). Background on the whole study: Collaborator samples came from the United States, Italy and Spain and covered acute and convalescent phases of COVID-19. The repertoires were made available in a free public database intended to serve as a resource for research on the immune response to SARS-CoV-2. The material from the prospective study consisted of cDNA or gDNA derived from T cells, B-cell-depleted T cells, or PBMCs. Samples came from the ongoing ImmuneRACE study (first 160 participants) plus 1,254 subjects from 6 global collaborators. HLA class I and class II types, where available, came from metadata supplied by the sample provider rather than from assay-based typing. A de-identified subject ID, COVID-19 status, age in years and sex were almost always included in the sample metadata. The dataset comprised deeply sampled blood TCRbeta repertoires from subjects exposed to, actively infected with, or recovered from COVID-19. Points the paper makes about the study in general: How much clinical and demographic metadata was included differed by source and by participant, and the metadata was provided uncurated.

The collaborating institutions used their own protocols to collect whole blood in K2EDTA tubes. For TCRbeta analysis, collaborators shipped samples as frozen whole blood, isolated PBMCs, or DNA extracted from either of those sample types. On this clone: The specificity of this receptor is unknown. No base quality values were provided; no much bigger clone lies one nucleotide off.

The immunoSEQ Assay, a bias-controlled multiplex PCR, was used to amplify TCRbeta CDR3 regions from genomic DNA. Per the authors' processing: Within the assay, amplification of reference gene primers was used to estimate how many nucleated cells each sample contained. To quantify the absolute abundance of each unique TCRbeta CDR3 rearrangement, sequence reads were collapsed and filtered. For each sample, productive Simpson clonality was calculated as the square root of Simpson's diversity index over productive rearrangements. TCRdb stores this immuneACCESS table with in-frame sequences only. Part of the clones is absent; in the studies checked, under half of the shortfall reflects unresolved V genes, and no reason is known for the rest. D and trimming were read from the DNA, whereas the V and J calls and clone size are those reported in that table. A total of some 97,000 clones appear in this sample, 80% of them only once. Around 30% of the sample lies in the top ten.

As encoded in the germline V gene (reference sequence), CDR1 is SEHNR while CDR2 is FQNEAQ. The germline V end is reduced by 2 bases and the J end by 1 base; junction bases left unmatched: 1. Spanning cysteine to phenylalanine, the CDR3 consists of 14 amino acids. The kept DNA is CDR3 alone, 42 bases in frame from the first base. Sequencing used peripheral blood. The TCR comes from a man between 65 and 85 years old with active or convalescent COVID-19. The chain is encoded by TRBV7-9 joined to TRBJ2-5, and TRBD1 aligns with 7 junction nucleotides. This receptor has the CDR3 CASSLRQGQETQYF. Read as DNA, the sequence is TGTGCCAGCAGCTTAAGACAGGGCCAAGAGACCCAGTACTTC.